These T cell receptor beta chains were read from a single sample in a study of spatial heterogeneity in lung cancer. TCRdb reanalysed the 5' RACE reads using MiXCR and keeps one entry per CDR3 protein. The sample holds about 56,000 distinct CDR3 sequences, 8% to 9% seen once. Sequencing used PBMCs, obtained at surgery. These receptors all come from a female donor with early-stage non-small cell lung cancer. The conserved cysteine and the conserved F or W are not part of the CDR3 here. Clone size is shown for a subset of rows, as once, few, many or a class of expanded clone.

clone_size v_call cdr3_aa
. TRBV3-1 ASSPPGRLGAEAF
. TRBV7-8 ASSLADRGTGELF
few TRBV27 ASRNAGTGGNQPQH
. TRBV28 ASSYTRGANIQY
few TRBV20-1 SARGQGPDTQY
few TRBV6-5 ASSYRPVSGRYEQF
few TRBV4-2 ASSQERAYEQY
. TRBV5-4 ASSLAGGAGNEQF
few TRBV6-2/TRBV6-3 ASSPGNSNYGYT
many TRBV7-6 ASSPTTVSYEQY
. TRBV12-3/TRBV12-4 ASSLVENQPQH
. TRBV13 ASSSDRGNQPQH
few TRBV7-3 ASSLSGTDTQY
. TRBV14 ASSQDGVKGDTQY
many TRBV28 ASSSSRRASVGPGELF
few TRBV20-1 SARDLAGVSYNEQF
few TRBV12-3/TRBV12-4 ATSLGTSGTDTQY
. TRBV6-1 ASTPIGDNYGYT
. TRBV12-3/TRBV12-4 ASTSGAEAF
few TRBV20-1 SARMGPNEKLF
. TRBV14 ASTRAGAVTEAF
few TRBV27 ASSFRGRGSNQPQH
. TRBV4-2 ASSQDEAEAGNTIY
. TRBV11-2 ASTPQGGNNYEQY
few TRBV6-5 ASSYEGLVETQY
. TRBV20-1 SARDTQGNNQPQH
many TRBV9 ASSPAGGAGTGELF
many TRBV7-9 ASSPPGGWNYGYT
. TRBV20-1 SARMGGGGRPNNEQF
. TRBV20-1 SARDEKVFSNQPQH
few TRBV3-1 ASSQGTVSNQPQH
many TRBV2 ASTLGLAYNEQF
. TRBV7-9 ASFVEGLTEAF
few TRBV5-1 ASSYIPFSGSTDTQY
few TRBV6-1 ASSEEGRLGGYGYT
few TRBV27 ASSLTGSYGYT
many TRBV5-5 ASSLARASGAYEQY
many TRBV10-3 AIRGTGDDTQY
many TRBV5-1 ASSLGLDSNQPQH
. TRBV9 ASSVGHDQPQH
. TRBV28 ASSPPGTYTGELF
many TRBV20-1 SAKGEAVGETQY
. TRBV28 ASSSLAGGKSSYNSPLH
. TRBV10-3 AISPDQDEQF
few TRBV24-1 ATSAGVSMGNQPQH
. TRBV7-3 ASSLLGDPGTDTQY
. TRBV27 ASRRGAEGQPQH
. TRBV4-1 ASSPLGGKVDTQY
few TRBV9 ASSQGSPVAGANVLT